This T cell receptor (beta chain) was sequenced for a study of control samples from healthy donors and cancer patients. The table came from immunoSEQ multiplex PCR; TCRdb's copy has only in-frame clones and leaves some out. The table shows approximately 90,000 clones, with approximately 84% occurring only once. The CDR3 has 13 amino acids. V shed 3 bases and J shed 0 bases, with 6 bases lying between them. Germline CDR1 is MNHNS and CDR2 is SASEGT. The chain recombines TRBV6-1 with TRBJ2-7; D not certain. This receptor was taken from a man aged 65 to 79 with lung cancer. What was sequenced was PBMCs. In DNA form, the CDR3 reads TGTGCCAGCAGTGACAGGCACTCCTACGAGCAGTACTTC. Amino acids: CASSDRHSYEQYF.